This T cell receptor beta chain was identified in a study of cytomegalovirus exposure and HLA in healthy donors. The CDR3 is made up of 12 amino acids. V was cut by 7 bases and J by 8 bases, with 12 bases left in between. Per the germline V gene, CDR1 is SEHNR and CDR2 is FQNEAQ (reference sequence). Amplification used 60 Vbeta primers and 13 Jbeta primers. The assay was immunoSEQ multiplex PCR, and TCRdb's table has in-frame clones only and misses some. Among 180,000 or so clones listed, under 80% were seen once. The source is a woman in her 30s in good health and CMV-seropositive. The J gene is TRBJ2-1, the V gene TRBV7-9; D uncertain. What was sequenced was PBMCs. The CDR3 loop is CASTRSLHEQFF. The CDR3 DNA is TGTGCCAGCACCCGGTCACTTCATGAGCAGTTCTTC. The complete variable domain, with remaining parts taken from reference TRBV7-9 and TRBJ2-1, reads DTGVSQNPRHKITKRGQNVTFRCDPISEHNRLYWYRQTLGQGPEFLTYFQNEAQLEKSRLLSDRFSAERPKGSFSTLEIQRTEQGDSAMYLCASTRSLHEQFFGPGTRLTVL.